The sequence of this T cell receptor beta chain was determined in a study of regulatory T cells in long-lasting Graves disease. Points from the study as a whole: Persistent-disease Graves' patients showed less TCR diversity than new cases. Persistent cases favored TRBV28, TRBJ1-2 and TRBJ2-5.

Described time point: persistent/refractory GD, antithyroid drugs over 5 years with positive TRAb. The TCR library was made from RNA that had been extracted from PBMCs in TRIzol. Construction of the TCR beta libraries employed iRepertoire HTBI primers in conjunction with Arm-PCR of CDR3 regions. TCRdb ran MiXCR on the multiplex PCR reads and lists one entry per CDR3 protein. The repertoire includes 350,000 to 450,000 distinct CDR3 sequences, less than 30% of them detected once, and around 30% sits in the top ten. This CDR3 contains 13 residues. Looked up from germline, CDR1 is SGHRS and CDR2 is YFSETQ. Between the trimmed V and J ends, which lost 4 bases and 8 bases, there was a span of 12 bases. A few counts support this clonotype. Its cognate antigen is unknown.

This clonotype was sampled from a woman aged 40-49 years with Graves disease. Material: peripheral blood mononuclear cells (PBMCs), obtained when the disease was refractory, from a patient treated with antithyroid drugs. The chain couples TRBV5-1 to TRBJ1-4; possible D gene TRBD1, 5 bases. CDR3 region: CASSKGRGEKLFF. The DNA of the CDR3 is TGCGCCAGCAGCAAGGGACGAGGAGAAAAACTGTTTTTT.